A single sample is the source of the 18 T cell receptor beta chains below, sequenced in a study of blood T cells in healthy people across ages. Then a second PCR, running about 6 to 11 cycles, was carried out with a sample-barcoded 5' primer and a J-beta primer mix. TCRdb fed the 5' RACE reads into MiXCR, producing one record per CDR3 protein. The sample consists of approximately 900,000 distinct CDR3 sequences, 25% to 30% of them appearing once. The data were also submitted as part of a second study, on T cells of mothers and their children.

The sequenced sample consisted of blood. The receptors were gathered from a woman between 40 and 50 years old in good health.

V is TRBV6-2 or TRBV6-3 and J is TRBJ2-4, with 8 bases matching TRBD2. Germline CDR1 reads MNHEY; CDR2 reads SVGEGT. Germline trimming cut 0 bases from V and 13 bases from J; bases unmatched to any gene: 8. This CDR3 has 14 residues. This CDR3 reads CASSYSRREGKQYF. CDR3 DNA: TGTGCCAGCAGTTACTCGAGACGGGAGGGAAAGCAGTACTTC.

This clonotype was counted many times. This chain joins TRBV9 and TRBJ1-2; maybe TRBD1 (6 bases). Germline CDR1 and CDR2: SGDLS and YYNGEE. Trimming took off 4 bases at V and 11 bases at J, with 21 bases between the two ends. The CDR3 is 14 amino acids. The CDR3 coding sequence is TGTGCCAGCAGCCCCACAGACAGGACCTGGTCGTACACCTTC. It is translated as CASSPTDRTWSYTF.

As to this clonotype: An end of the junction differs from the germline gene, which may be a read error. CDR3 sequence reads: CSARDSRQGGNSPRHF. In DNA form, the CDR3 reads TGCAGTGCTAGAGATTCTCGACAGGGCGGCAATTCACCCCGCCACTTT. This chain uses TRBV20-1 with TRBJ1-6; 7 bases are shared with TRBD1. CDR3 length: 16 residues. Germline V gives CDR1 DFQATT, CDR2 SNEGSKA (reference sequence).

J is TRBJ1-1 and V is TRBV5-4; 9 positions agree with TRBD1. This CDR3 has 17 residues. Per the germline V gene, CDR1 is SGHNT and CDR2 is YYREEE (reference sequence). V lost 3 bases to trimming and J lost 5 bases; unmatched junction nucleotides: 14. CDR3: CASSSGTGYRKRTEAFF. The CDR3 coding sequence is TGTGCCAGCAGCTCCGGGACAGGGTACAGAAAGAGGACTGAAGCTTTCTTT. The variable domain in full, completed from reference TRBV5-4 and TRBJ1-1, reads ETGVTQSPTHLIKTRGQQVTLRCSSQSGHNTVSWYQQALGQGPQFIFQYYREEENGRGNFPPRFSGLQFPNYSSELNVNALELDDSALYLCASSSGTGYRKRTEAFFGQGTRLTVV.

This clonotype was picked up a small number of times. This sequence joins TRBV7-2 and TRBJ1-1, with TRBD1 matching over 10 bases. CDR3 length: 17 amino acids. The V gene's germline CDR1 is SGHTA and CDR2 FQGNSA. After removal of 5 bases from V and 1 base from J, the junction contained 10 bases not matched to a gene. The CDR3 sequence: CASSTSDRGQRNTEAFF. CDR3 in DNA: TGTGCCAGCAGCACTTCAGACAGGGGGCAGAGGAACACTGAAGCTTTCTTT.

On this clonotype: This may stem from a read error, because a much larger clone lies one nucleotide away. The V and J genes are TRBV11-2 and TRBJ2-5; D tentatively fits TRBD1 or TRBD2 (6 bases each). CDR3 size: 14 residues. Looked up from germline, CDR1 is SGHAT and CDR2 is FQNNGV. V lost 5 bases to trimming and J lost 5 bases, with 15 bases between them. In DNA, the CDR3 is TGTGCCAGCAGCCCCCTGGGGGGCCATGAGACCCAGTACTTC. Protein: CASSPLGGHETQYF.

For this clonotype: This may arise from a read error, as a much more abundant clone is one base away. J is TRBJ2-1 and V is TRBV7-2; D is unclear. The J call could be wrong; TRBJ2-7 is a better fit for the DNA end. Germline V gene data show CDR1 as SGHTA and CDR2 as FQGNSA. The CDR3 consists of 15 residues. The CDR3 loop reads CASSSGSASYNEQYF. The CDR3 DNA sequence: TGTGCCAGCAGCTCCGGGTCGGCCTCCTACAATGAGCAGTACTTC.

The V call is TRBV9, the J call TRBJ1-2; maybe TRBD1 (6 bases). The CDR3 has 15 residues. From germline, CDR1 is SGDLS and CDR2 YYNGEE. The V gene lost 3 bases and the J gene lost 4 bases, with 16 bases spanning the gap. In nucleotides, the CDR3 is TGTGCCAGCAGCGCCTGGGCTAAAGGGGGCTATGGCTACACCTTC. Encoded protein: CASSAWAKGGYGYTF.

The chain joins TRBV25-1 to TRBJ2-2, with 9 nucleotides matching TRBD1. Per germline, CDR1 MGHDK and CDR2 SYGVNS. CDR3 length equals 17 residues. Germline trimming cut 3 bases from V and 5 bases from J; bases unmatched to any gene: 10. The CDR3 coding sequence is TGTGCCAGCAGTGATCTCCGTCGCGGACAGGGGACCGGGGAGCTGTTTTTT. Protein sequence: CASSDLRRGQGTGELFF.

The chain recombines TRBV14 with TRBJ2-5, with D tentatively TRBD2 (5 bases). This CDR3 has 16 residues. V shed 0 bases and J shed 5 bases, with 16 bases lying between them. CDR1 and CDR2 (germline): SGHDN, FVKESK. CDR3 nucleotides: TGTGCCAGCAGCCAAGAGCGCGGGTCAAGGAGGGAGACCCAGTACTTC. Translated, it gives CASSQERGSRRETQYF.

With regard to this clonotype: A read error may account for a junction end that differs from germline. The CDR3 reads CACSPGHPNTEAFF. As DNA, the CDR3 is TGTGCCTGCAGCCCGGGACACCCCAACACTGAAGCTTTCTTT. The chain carries TRBV7-3 and TRBJ1-1, with D possibly matching TRBD1 (6 bases). The V gene's germline CDR1 is SGHTA and CDR2 FQGTGA. The CDR3 loop spans 14 amino acids.

In regard to this clonotype: Germline is not matched at one junction end, which may reflect a read error. The chain couples TRBV27 to TRBJ1-1; the D gene is possibly TRBD1 (5 bases). This CDR3 has 14 residues. Germline values: CDR1 MNHEY, CDR2 SMNVEV (reference sequence). The CDR3 DNA sequence: TGTGTCAGCGCCAGCTGGGGACCTAACACTGAAGCTTTCTTT. Its protein is CVSASWGPNTEAFF.

This chain uses TRBV7-6 with TRBJ1-3, with D possibly TRBD1 on 5 matching bases. Germline assignment: CDR1 SGHVS and CDR2 FNYEAQ. V shed 0 bases and J shed 0 bases, with 9 bases lying between them. The CDR3 totals 16 residues. The CDR3 DNA sequence: TGTGCCAGCAGCTTAGCAGGGGCCTACTCTGGAAACACCATATATTTT. This sequence encodes CASSLAGAYSGNTIYF.

The J gene is TRBJ2-7, the V gene TRBV7-2; D remains ambiguous. CDR1 SGHTA and CDR2 FQGNSA come from the germline V gene. With 5 bases removed from V and 2 bases from J, the gap between germline ends came to 13 bases. This CDR3 has 14 residues. CDR3 sequence: CASSPLGKAYEQYF. The CDR3 coding sequence is TGTGCCAGCAGCCCCCTTGGGAAGGCCTACGAGCAGTACTTC.

Only a few counts were recorded for this clonotype. The V gene is TRBV7-9, the J gene TRBJ2-3; D unclear. The CDR3 has 13 amino acids. With 5 bases removed from V and 2 bases from J, the gap between germline ends came to 8 bases. Germline V gene data show CDR1 as SEHNR and CDR2 as FQNEAQ (reference sequence). DNA of the CDR3: TGTGCCAGCAGCGCCCCTGTCACAGATACGCAGTATTTT. Translating gives CASSAPVTDTQYF.

J is TRBJ1-1 and V is TRBV21-1; TRBD1, the table's D call, lacks a check against the DNA. TRBV21-1 represents a pseudogene. This CDR3 contains 17 residues. For the CDR3, the DNA is TGTGCCAGCAGCAAAGAGGGGGACGGAACCATGAACACTGAAGCTTTCTTT. Translated, it gives CASSKEGDGTMNTEAFF.

As concerns this clonotype: An end of the junction does not agree with germline; a read error may underlie this. The chain has TRBV7-2 and TRBJ1-6, with D possibly being TRBD1 (6 bases). CDR1 is SGHTA and CDR2 is FQGNSA in the germline V gene. The CDR3 extends over 15 amino acids. As DNA, the CDR3 is TGTGCCAGCAGCATAGAGGGGGTGTATAATTCACCCCGCCACTTT. Translation: CASSIEGVYNSPRHF.

This clonotype was detected ten times or more. The rearrangement uses TRBV7-9 and TRBJ2-5; possible D gene TRBD1, 5 bases. V lost 3 bases and J lost 4, with 9 bases in between. Germline V gives CDR1 SEHNR, CDR2 FQNEAQ (reference sequence). The CDR3 totals 13 residues. As DNA, the CDR3 is TGTGCCAGCAGCTTTTTAACAGGAGAGACCCAGTACTTC. Translating gives CASSFLTGETQYF. The variable domain in full, with the rest retrieved from reference TRBV7-9 and TRBJ2-5, is DTGVSQNPRHKITKRGQNVTFRCDPISEHNRLYWYRQTLGQGPEFLTYFQNEAQLEKSRLLSDRFSAERPKGSFSTLEIQRTEQGDSAMYLCASSFLTGETQYFGPGTRLLVL.